This TCR beta chain was documented in a study of cytomegalovirus exposure and HLA in healthy donors. Study in general: Genetic ancestry analysis placed more than 80% of the roughly 400 donors that were genotyped in the Caucasian-associated cluster.

The primer mix had 60 Vbeta and 13 Jbeta primers. Some clones are missing from TCRdb's copy, which holds only in-frame ones; the method was immunoSEQ multiplex PCR. The sample lists 210,000 or so clones, around 83% occurring once. This clone was detected only a few times. Its antigen is not known. Study-level findings and limits: Associated with cytomegalovirus, according to the listing, were 150 to 200 TCR beta chains.

CDR1 is MNHEY, CDR2 SVGAGI, per germline. V was clipped by 8 bases and J by 8 bases; unmatched bases: 10. The CDR3 has 13 amino acids. This sequence was found in a girl between 5 and 17 years old in good health and CMV-seronegative. The chain uses TRBV6-5 and TRBJ1-2, with 8 bases identical to TRBD1. The sequencing sample was made of PBMCs. Here the CDR3 DNA reads TGTGCCAGCGTGACAGGGGACTCGGCCGGCTACACCTTC. It yields the protein CASVTGDSAGYTF.